The rows below give T cell receptor beta chains drawn from one sample of a study of cytomegalovirus exposure and HLA in healthy donors. Some clones are missing from TCRdb's copy, which holds only in-frame ones; the method was immunoSEQ multiplex PCR. The data hold about 200,000 clones, with roughly 73% observed a single time. Sequencing was performed on PBMCs. The origin of the receptors is a woman aged 25 to 39 in good health and CMV-seropositive. Both conserved end residues are trimmed from each CDR3. Each record gives: clone size, V gene, CDR3 protein. Size is stated for part of the rows, as once, few or many counts, or as a class when the clone is expanded.

NA,TRBV11-1,ASSFSSGRYEQY
NA,TRBV5-1,ASSVEQINTEAF
NA,TRBV2,ASSRQPITNYEQY
NA,TRBV6-6,ASSYSIAGDRYEQY
once,TRBV30,ACTVDYGYT
NA,TRBV4-1,ASSQEYPNRETQY
NA,TRBV2,ARSTGGTDTQY
NA,TRBV9,ASSVGGGYNEQF
NA,TRBV5-4,ASSQMSLRGQETQY
NA,TRBV5-5,ASSFFRQGTTDTQY
NA,TRBV11-2,ASSIGDSSGNTIY
few,TRBV7-8,ASSPGTGGETQY
NA,TRBV28,ALLSGGGPYGYT
NA,TRBV5-6,ASLDRRLNSPLH
NA,TRBV7-9,SSTGEGETQY
NA,TRBV10-3,AIRPGTVSSYEQY
NA,TRBV11-2,ASSPNSFSNGYT